What follows are 13 T cell receptor beta chains derived from one specimen sequenced in a study of blood T cell repertoires in COVID-19. Sequenced by immunoSEQ multiplex PCR; TCRdb stores in-frame clones only, minus some. Of hundreds of thousands of clones in the sample, around 89% were seen once. The sample consisted of PBMCs or T cells enriched from blood (not recorded which). The receptor set was obtained from a woman aged 40 to 49 who had recovered from COVID-19.

The V gene is TRBV28, the J gene TRBJ1-4; D is unclear. The CDR3 contains 12 residues. The V and J ends lost 7 bases and 10 bases respectively, with 13 bases between them. Per the germline V gene, CDR1 is MDHEN and CDR2 is SYDVKM. CDR3 in amino acids: CASNQPTGKLFF. The CDR3 bases are TGTGCCAGCAACCAACCCACCGGAAAACTGTTTTTT.

The rearrangement links TRBV5-1 to TRBJ1-6; 7 bases are shared with TRBD1. The CDR3 spans 14 residues. Germline values: CDR1 SGHRS, CDR2 YFSETQ. V lost 4 bases, J lost 7 bases, and 5 bases stayed unmatched. CDR3 loop: CASSQGQTNSPLHF. CDR3 in DNA: TGCGCCAGCAGCCAGGGACAGACAAATTCACCCCTCCACTTT. The full variable domain, completed using reference TRBV5-1 and TRBJ1-6, is KAGVTQTPRYLIKTRGQQVTLSCSPISGHRSVSWYQQTPGQGLQFLFEYFSETQRNKGNFPGRFSGRQFSNSRSEMNVSTLELGDSALYLCASSQGQTNSPLHFGNGTRLTVT.

This chain joins TRBV19 and TRBJ1-4; 8 nucleotides match TRBD1. CDR1 and CDR2 (germline): LNHDA, SQIVND (reference sequence). This CDR3 contains 17 residues. Trimming removed 5 bases from V and 0 bases from J; junction bases left unmatched: 8. CDR3 residues: CASSPWTGRSTNEKLFF. In DNA, the CDR3 is TGTGCCAGTAGTCCCTGGACAGGGCGGTCAACTAATGAAAAACTGTTTTTT. Together with reference TRBV19 and TRBJ1-4, the CDR3 gives the full variable domain: DGGITQSPKYLFRKEGQNVTLSCEQNLNHDAMYWYRQDPGQGLRLIYYSQIVNDFQKGDIAEGYSVSREKKESFPLTVTSAQKNPTAFYLCASSPWTGRSTNEKLFFGSGTQLSVL.

This rearrangement joins TRBV3-1 (or the pseudogene TRBV3-2) to TRBJ1-5; 7 positions agree with TRBD1. The length of the CDR3 is 15 residues. Trimming at V came to 0 bases and at J to 4 bases, leaving 3 bases not matched to a gene. From germline, CDR1 is LGHDT and CDR2 YNNKEL (reference sequence). CDR3 protein: CASSQDQGENQPQHF. The DNA of the CDR3 is TGTGCCAGCAGCCAAGATCAGGGGGAAAATCAGCCCCAGCATTTT.

This chain links TRBV9 with TRBJ2-1; no firm D call. The CDR3 is made up of 13 amino acids. From germline, CDR1 is SGDLS and CDR2 YYNGEE. The ends were cut back, 4 bases at V and 2 bases at J, with 7 bases in the middle. The chain's CDR3 is CASSSGPYNEQFF. As DNA, the CDR3 is TGTGCCAGCAGCTCTGGGCCCTACAATGAGCAGTTCTTC.

This chain links TRBV19 with TRBJ1-5, with D perhaps matching TRBD1 (6 bases). Germline V gene lookup returns CDR1 LNHDA and CDR2 SQIVND (reference sequence). Trimming removed 4 bases at V and 2 bases at J, with 15 bases between. This CDR3 has 16 amino acids. The CDR3 region has the DNA TGTGCCAGTAGTACCTCCCAGGGGTTGGGCAATCAGCCCCAGCATTTT. Protein product: CASSTSQGLGNQPQHF. Variable domain in full (rest from reference TRBV19 and TRBJ1-5): DGGITQSPKYLFRKEGQNVTLSCEQNLNHDAMYWYRQDPGQGLRLIYYSQIVNDFQKGDIAEGYSVSREKKESFPLTVTSAQKNPTAFYLCASSTSQGLGNQPQHFGDGTRLSIL.

The chain carries TRBV10-3 and TRBJ2-1; 12 nucleotides line up with TRBD2. Trimming at V came to 6 bases and at J to 8 bases, leaving 8 bases not matched to a gene. The CDR3 length is 15 residues. Germline V lookup: CDR1 ENHRY, CDR2 SYGVKD. The CDR3 DNA follows: TGTGCCATCAGCCCGTCTAGCGGGGGGGCTCATGAGCAGTTCTTC. It translates to CAISPSSGGAHEQFF.

This clone was seen only a few times. The chain combines TRBV11-3 with TRBJ1-3; 8 bases are a match to TRBD1. V was clipped by 5 bases and J by 0 bases; unmatched bases: 9. Per the germline V gene, CDR1 is SGHNT and CDR2 is YENEEA. The CDR3 is made up of 17 amino acids. The CDR3 loop reads CASSTRQGQVSGNTIYF. In DNA, the CDR3 is TGTGCCAGCAGCACCCGACAGGGGCAAGTCTCTGGAAACACCATATATTTT. The variable domain in full, with the rest retrieved from reference TRBV11-3 and TRBJ1-3, is EAGVVQSPRYKIIEKKQPVAFWCNPISGHNTLYWYLQNLGQGPELLIRYENEEAVDDSQLPKDRFSAERLKGVDSTLKIQPAELGDSAVYLCASSTRQGQVSGNTIYFGEGSWLTVV.

V gene TRBV3-1 (or the pseudogene TRBV3-2) combines with J gene TRBJ2-3, with D maybe TRBD1 (6 bases). The germline gives CDR1 LGHDT, CDR2 YNNKEL (reference sequence). The CDR3 is 14 residues long. V dropped 2 bases and J dropped 5 bases, with 11 bases sitting between them. The CDR3 coding sequence is TGTGCCAGCAGCCAACGGACAGAAGAAGATACGCAGTATTTT. It translates to CASSQRTEEDTQYF.

V usage is TRBV19 and J usage is TRBJ1-3; D is undetermined. V gave up 0 bases and J gave up 0 bases, with 15 bases separating them. The CDR3 is made up of 18 amino acids. Germline CDR1 LNHDA, CDR2 SQIVND (reference sequence). CDR3 in DNA: TGTGCCAGTAGTATAGATCTGCTGGCAGGCCTCTCTGGAAACACCATATATTTT. Translation: CASSIDLLAGLSGNTIYF.

This sequence joins TRBV9 and TRBJ2-2; D remains ambiguous. The CDR3 totals 13 residues. Germline lookup yields CDR1 SGDLS and CDR2 YYNGEE. Between the trimmed V and J ends, which lost 3 bases and 4 bases, there was a span of 7 bases. Here the CDR3 DNA reads TGTGCCAGCAGCGCCCCTCTCACCGGGGAGCTGTTTTTT. It specifies CASSAPLTGELFF.

The CDR3 DNA reads as TGTGCCACCAGTGATTCGGTGTCTAGGGAGACCCAGTACTTC. Protein product: CATSDSVSRETQYF. The chain links TRBV24-1 to TRBJ2-5; D remains ambiguous. CDR1 and CDR2 (germline): KGHDR, SFDVKD. The CDR3 is 14 amino acids. The germline V and J ends were trimmed by 2 bases and 5 bases, with 11 bases remaining between them.

The chain carries TRBV9 and TRBJ1-4; D unclear. CDR1 SGDLS and CDR2 YYNGEE come from the germline V gene. Trimming took 0 bases from V and 3 from J, leaving 9 bases between them. The CDR3 sequence is 15 residues long. The CDR3 loop reads CASSVAGVPNEKLFF. Written as DNA, the CDR3 is TGTGCCAGCAGCGTAGCGGGAGTACCTAATGAAAAACTGTTTTTT. The full variable domain, in which reference TRBV9 and TRBJ1-4 provide the parts outside the CDR3, is DSGVTQTPKHLITATGQRVTLRCSPRSGDLSVYWYQQSLDQGLQFLIQYYNGEERAKGNILERFSAQQFPDLHSELNLSSLELGDSALYFCASSVAGVPNEKLFFGSGTQLSVL.